The next 30 T cell receptor beta chains were all read from a single sample in a study of T cell responses to AZD1222 COVID-19 vaccine. Generated by immunoSEQ multiplex PCR, the TCRdb table keeps only in-frame clones and is missing some. Here the sample spans 150,000 to 200,000 clones, 85% to 95% being singletons. The source material was peripheral blood, sampled on day 0 of AZD1222 vaccination. All receptors come from an adult in good health.

The chain combines TRBV24-1 with TRBJ2-1; 7 nucleotides align to TRBD1. V gave up 0 bases and J gave up 5 bases; unmatched junction bases: 3. The CDR3 is made up of 15 amino acids. Germline V lookup: CDR1 KGHDR, CDR2 SFDVKD. CDR3: CATSDLGDSNNEQFF. In nucleotides, the CDR3 is TGTGCCACCAGTGATTTGGGGGACAGTAACAATGAGCAGTTCTTC.

The CDR3 bases are TGTGCCAGCAGCTTAGTCCTAGCGGGAGCCACAGATACGCAGTATTTT. Residues: CASSLVLAGATDTQYF. The rearrangement joins TRBV11-2 to TRBJ2-3; 10 positions agree with TRBD2. Germline CDR1 reads SGHAT; CDR2 reads FQNNGV. This CDR3 contains 16 residues. With 1 base clipped from V and 2 bases from J, the junction kept 3 bases outside the gene matches.

J is TRBJ2-3 and V is TRBV6-4; TRBD2 matches 8 bases. The CDR3 sequence is 14 residues long. CDR1 MRHNA and CDR2 SNTAGT come from the germline V gene. Germline trimming cut 6 bases from V and 1 base from J; bases unmatched to any gene: 3. CDR3: CASRLTSGTDTQYF. In nucleotides, the CDR3 is TGTGCCAGCAGGCTGACTAGCGGCACAGATACGCAGTATTTT.

The CDR3 here is CASSLLTDQETQYF. The CDR3, as DNA: TGTGCCAGCAGCTTGTTAACGGACCAAGAGACCCAGTACTTC. This chain links TRBV5-4 with TRBJ2-5, with no clear D. The V gene's germline CDR1 is SGHNT and CDR2 YYREEE (reference sequence). The CDR3 is 14 amino acids. The V end lost 1 base, the J end lost 0 bases, and 7 bases lay between the germline ends. The variable domain in full, completed from reference TRBV5-4 and TRBJ2-5, reads ETGVTQSPTHLIKTRGQQVTLRCSSQSGHNTVSWYQQALGQGPQFIFQYYREEENGRGNFPPRFSGLQFPNYSSELNVNALELDDSALYLCASSLLTDQETQYFGPGTRLLVL.

CDR3 sequence (DNA): TGCACCAGCAGCCAAGGGGACAGGGGTCAACCCCAGCATTTT. Its protein is CTSSQGDRGQPQHF. This sequence joins TRBV1 and TRBJ1-5; the table assigns TRBD1, which was not confirmed against the DNA. TRBV1 is a pseudogene segment. CDR3 length: 14 residues.

The genes are TRBV7-3 and TRBJ2-1, with TRBD2 matching 7 bases. CDR3 length: 15 residues. Germline V gene sequence: CDR1 SGHTA, CDR2 FQGTGA. The J segment lost 2 bases and the V segment lost 0 bases, leaving 1 base of the junction unmatched. Here the CDR3 reads CASSLTGTTYNEQFF. CDR3 DNA sequence: TGTGCCAGCAGCTTAACCGGGACTACCTACAATGAGCAGTTCTTC.

The rearrangement uses TRBV2 and TRBJ2-1, with TRBD2 matching 8 bases. CDR3 size: 11 residues. V trimming: 11 bases; J trimming: 5 bases; junction bases outside the gene matches: 2. Germline values: CDR1 SNHLY, CDR2 FYNNEI. CDR3 DNA sequence: TGTGCCGGGACTAGAAACAATGAGCAGTTCTTC. As protein: CAGTRNNEQFF. The variable domain in full, with the rest retrieved from reference TRBV2 and TRBJ2-1, is EPEVTQTPSHQVTQMGQEVILRCVPISNHLYFYWYRQILGQKVEFLVSFYNNEISEKSEIFDDQFSVERPDGSNFTLKIRSTKLEDSAMYFCAGTRNNEQFFGPGTRLTVL.

The rearrangement uses TRBV4-3 and TRBJ1-6; tentatively, D is TRBD1 (5 bases). The CDR3 spans 19 residues. The germline CDR1 and CDR2 sequences are LGHNA and YSLEER. The V and J ends lost 4 bases and 1 base respectively, with 20 bases between them. CDR3 coding DNA: TGCGCCAGCAGCCGAAACGGGGGAGGTAGGGGATCCTATAATTCACCCCTCCACTTT. Translated: CASSRNGGGRGSYNSPLHF.

This chain uses TRBV5-1 with TRBJ1-1; the D gene is possibly TRBD1 (6 bases). The germline V gene has CDR1 SGHRS and CDR2 YFSETQ. The CDR3 has 19 amino acids. The germline V and J ends were trimmed by 1 base and 1 base, with 23 bases remaining between them. CDR3 coding DNA: TGCGCCAGCAGCTTGAGCGGGGCGGGGGCCCCAAGAGGGAACACTGAAGCTTTCTTT. The encoded protein is CASSLSGAGAPRGNTEAFF.

The CDR3 reads CASSLRSNQPQHF. The CDR3 bases are TGTGCCAGCAGCTTACGGAGCAATCAGCCCCAGCATTTT. The chain combines TRBV7-2 with TRBJ1-5, with unresolved D. The germline V gene encodes CDR1 SGHTA and CDR2 FQGNSA. With 2 bases removed from V and 1 base from J, the gap between germline ends came to 3 bases. CDR3 length equals 13 residues.

The chain combines TRBV4-3 with TRBJ2-7, with a tentative D call TRBD1 (6 bases). The CDR3 loop spans 14 amino acids. Between the trimmed V and J ends, which lost 0 bases and 4 bases, there was a span of 10 bases. Germline loops: CDR1 LGHNA, CDR2 YSLEER. The CDR3 DNA follows: TGCGCCAGCAGCCAAGAGGGCAGGGGATACGAGCAGTACTTC. Translating gives CASSQEGRGYEQYF.

Comments on this clone: The junction shows a germline mismatch at one end, possibly a read error. This chain uses TRBV6-1 with TRBJ2-1; 9 positions match TRBD2. Germline-derived CDR1 and CDR2 are MNHNS and SASEGT. The CDR3 is 15 amino acids. CDR3 sequence: CAGSEGGRAPNEQFF. The CDR3, as DNA: TGTGCCGGCAGTGAGGGCGGGAGGGCCCCCAATGAGCAGTTCTTC.

This clone was seen a handful of times. The chain employs TRBV4-2 and TRBJ2-7; D possibly corresponds to TRBD1 (6 bases). Trimming cost V 4 bases and J 4 bases, with 20 bases left between them. Germline-derived CDR1 and CDR2 are LGHNA and YNFKEQ. This CDR3 comprises 16 residues. This chain's CDR3 is CASSLSLGAGPYEQYF. CDR3 nucleotides: TGTGCCAGCAGCCTATCCCTGGGGGCGGGCCCTTACGAGCAGTACTTC.

The gene calls are TRBV28 and TRBJ1-2, with D possibly matching TRBD1 (5 bases). The germline V gene has CDR1 MDHEN and CDR2 SYDVKM. The CDR3 extends over 14 amino acids. Trimming removed 3 bases at V and 8 bases at J, with 16 bases between. The CDR3 coding sequence is TGTGCCAGCAGTTTTGGAGGGGCAGGCGGCGGCTACACCTTC. Its protein is CASSFGGAGGGYTF.

This clone has a single count. The V call is TRBV6-4, the J call TRBJ1-5; 10 bases match TRBD1. This CDR3 is 19 amino acids long. The germline V gene has CDR1 MRHNA and CDR2 SNTAGT. With 1 base clipped from V and 0 bases from J, the junction kept 9 bases outside the gene matches. The DNA of the CDR3 is TGTGCCAGCAGTGACTTTCAGGGACAGGGGCGACATAGCAATCAGCCCCAGCATTTT. It translates to CASSDFQGQGRHSNQPQHF.

This clone was picked up one time. The chain has TRBV28 and TRBJ2-7; D is unresolved. V gave up 6 bases and J gave up 6 bases, with 12 bases separating them. The CDR3 is 12 amino acids. From germline, CDR1 is MDHEN and CDR2 SYDVKM. In DNA form, the CDR3 reads TGTGCCAGCAGGGCAGGCCTTGTCGAGCAGTACTTC. Translated: CASRAGLVEQYF.

CDR3: CASGQGPFEQYF. CDR3 nucleotide sequence: TGTGCCAGTGGACAGGGTCCGTTCGAGCAGTACTTC. V gene TRBV18 combines with J gene TRBJ2-7, with 8 positions matching TRBD1. Germline V gene sequence: CDR1 KGHSH, CDR2 LQKENI. The V and J ends lost 9 bases and 6 bases, in that order; junction bases with no gene match: 7. This CDR3 has 12 amino acids.

The V gene is TRBV28, the J gene TRBJ2-7; D is possibly TRBD2 (6 bases). The V gene lost 4 bases and the J gene lost 4 bases, with 14 bases spanning the gap. CDR1 and CDR2 (germline): MDHEN, SYDVKM. The CDR3 totals 14 residues. The CDR3 DNA sequence: TGTGCCAGCAGTTCCACCGGGACTTTATACGAGCAGTACTTC. Translation: CASSSTGTLYEQYF.

V and J are TRBV30 and TRBJ1-1; D not certain. V was pared by 0 bases and J by 3 bases, with 17 bases between. CDR1 is GTSNPN, CDR2 SVGIG, per germline (reference sequence). The CDR3 totals 16 residues. CDR3 protein: CAWSVLAGRADTEAFF. The DNA for the CDR3 is TGTGCCTGGAGTGTACTGGCAGGACGGGCGGACACTGAAGCTTTCTTT.

The chain joins TRBV20-1 to TRBJ2-7, with TRBD1 as a possible D gene (6 bases). Germline values: CDR1 DFQATT, CDR2 SNEGSKA (reference sequence). V was cut by 3 bases and J by 3 bases, with 9 bases left in between. CDR3 length: 12 residues. The DNA of the CDR3 is TGCAGTGCTAGTAGGACAGACTACGAGCAGTACTTC. Translating it yields CSASRTDYEQYF.

The rearrangement uses TRBV13 and TRBJ2-1, with 8 bases aligning to TRBD2. The CDR3 covers 19 residues. Looked up from germline, CDR1 is PRHDT and CDR2 is FYEKMQ (reference sequence). Germline trimming cut 3 bases from V and 8 bases from J; bases unmatched to any gene: 21. In DNA form, the CDR3 reads TGTGCCAGCAGCTTCGCCTCCCGATTCGATAGCGGGACGAACGATGAGCAGTTCTTC. It is translated as CASSFASRFDSGTNDEQFF. The complete variable domain, with remaining parts taken from reference TRBV13 and TRBJ2-1, reads AAGVIQSPRHLIKEKRETATLKCYPIPRHDTVYWYQQGPGQDPQFLISFYEKMQSDKGSIPDRFSAQQFSDYHSELNMSSLELGDSALYFCASSFASRFDSGTNDEQFFGPGTRLTVL.

This chain connects TRBV19 to TRBJ2-2; D is unresolved. Germline V CDR1 and CDR2: LNHDA, SQIVND (reference sequence). This CDR3 comprises 16 residues. V lost 2 bases and J 1 base, leaving 11 bases between the germline ends. The CDR3 DNA follows: TGTGCCAGTAGTATATCCGGCGACCGGAACACCGGGGAGCTGTTTTTT. Residues: CASSISGDRNTGELFF.

This chain links TRBV18 with TRBJ1-1; the match to TRBD1 covers 7 bases. The J segment lost 0 bases and the V segment lost 1 base, leaving 5 bases of the junction unmatched. The germline V gene has CDR1 KGHSH and CDR2 LQKENI. The CDR3 is 16 amino acids. The CDR3: CASSPRQGNMNTEAFF. The CDR3 nucleotides are TGTGCCAGCTCACCACGACAGGGAAACATGAACACTGAAGCTTTCTTT.

V gene TRBV24-1 combines with J gene TRBJ2-1; 12 bases are a match to TRBD2. This CDR3 has 19 residues. Trimming removed 4 bases from V and 2 bases from J; junction bases left unmatched: 11. Germline values: CDR1 KGHDR, CDR2 SFDVKD. CDR3 nucleotide sequence: TGTGCCACCAGTGACCGGGCCCTAGCGGGAGGGCCGACCTACAATGAGCAGTTCTTC. Translating it yields CATSDRALAGGPTYNEQFF.

This chain uses TRBV5-1 with TRBJ1-1; 11 bases are a match to TRBD1. This CDR3 contains 15 residues. The J segment lost 4 bases and the V segment lost 0 bases, leaving 2 bases of the junction unmatched. Germline assignment: CDR1 SGHRS and CDR2 YFSETQ. CDR3 nucleotide sequence: TGCGCCAGCAGCTTGGACGGGACAGGGGGCACTGAAGCTTTCTTT. This codes for CASSLDGTGGTEAFF. Looking up the rest from reference TRBV5-1 and TRBJ1-1 gives the full variable domain: KAGVTQTPRYLIKTRGQQVTLSCSPISGHRSVSWYQQTPGQGLQFLFEYFSETQRNKGNFPGRFSGRQFSNSRSEMNVSTLELGDSALYLCASSLDGTGGTEAFFGQGTRLTVV.

V usage is TRBV28 and J usage is TRBJ2-1; D is perhaps TRBD1 or TRBD2 (5 bases each). The V end was cut by 3 bases, the J end by 4 bases, with 10 bases between. Looked up from germline, CDR1 is MDHEN and CDR2 is SYDVKM. This CDR3 spans 14 amino acids. This chain's CDR3 is CASSFGTDYNEQFF. As DNA, the CDR3 is TGTGCCAGCAGTTTTGGGACGGATTACAATGAGCAGTTCTTC.

In this sample, this clone turned up once. The chain has TRBV7-3 and TRBJ2-6; 12 bases align to TRBD2. With 5 bases clipped from V and 2 bases from J, the junction kept 1 base outside the gene matches. CDR1 is SGHTA, CDR2 FQGTGA, per germline. CDR3 length equals 16 residues. CDR3 nucleotides: TGTGCCAGCAGCCTAGCGGGAGGGCCTGGGGCCAACGTCCTGACTTTC. It is translated as CASSLAGGPGANVLTF.

This chain joins TRBV7-9 and TRBJ1-5; D call uncertain. V lost 3 bases and J 0 bases, leaving 6 bases between the germline ends. This CDR3 is 14 amino acids long. Germline V gene lookup returns CDR1 SEHNR and CDR2 FQNEAQ (reference sequence). Written as DNA, the CDR3 is TGTGCCAGCAGCTTCGATTATAGCAATCAGCCCCAGCATTTT. The encoded protein is CASSFDYSNQPQHF.

The chain combines TRBV5-1 with TRBJ2-1; 7 nucleotides agree with TRBD2. CDR1 SGHRS and CDR2 YFSETQ come from the germline V gene. V was clipped by 5 bases and J by 3 bases; unmatched bases: 5. The CDR3 consists of 14 residues. CDR3 protein: CASSGGEYYNEQFF. CDR3 coding DNA: TGCGCCAGCAGTGGGGGGGAGTACTACAATGAGCAGTTCTTC.

The chain joins TRBV5-1 to TRBJ1-1; no clear D gene. Trimming shortened V by 2 bases and J by 0 bases, and 8 bases separated the two germline ends. Germline V gene data show CDR1 as SGHRS and CDR2 as YFSETQ. This CDR3 contains 14 residues. Here the CDR3 DNA reads TGCGCCAGCAGCTTTGGCCCCATGAACACTGAAGCTTTCTTT. Translation: CASSFGPMNTEAFF.